This passage covers 28 T cell receptor beta chains from one sample sequenced in a study of shared clonotypes between healthy human individuals. The protocol was immunoSEQ multiplex PCR, while the TCRdb copy is restricted to in-frame clones and leaves out a portion. The sample holds roughly 2 million clones, almost 96% seen once. Source material: naive CD4+ T cells sorted from blood. Indicated subset: CD45RA+ positively selected. These receptor sequences come from a young man in good health.

The V gene is TRBV6-4, the J gene TRBJ2-3; D perhaps matches TRBD2 (6 bases). The CDR3 length is 16 residues. The ends were cut back, 10 bases at V and 3 bases at J, with 23 bases in the middle. CDR1 and CDR2 from the germline V gene are MRHNA and SNTAGT. The CDR3 coding sequence is TGTGCCAACCGCTGTCCGGGACTCGCCCCTACAGATACGCAGTATTTT. Residues: CANRCPGLAPTDTQYF.

The gene calls are TRBV27 and TRBJ2-7; maybe TRBD2 (6 bases). CDR1 is MNHEY, CDR2 SMNVEV, per germline (reference sequence). Trimming left V 8 bases short and J 5 bases short, with 19 bases between. This CDR3 is built from 14 residues. The CDR3 DNA is TGTGCCAGCGGCGTTACTGGGACTTTCGACGAGCAGTACTTC. Its protein is CASGVTGTFDEQYF.

The chain combines TRBV28 with TRBJ1-5, with D maybe TRBD1 (5 bases). Deletions cut 6 bases from V and 2 bases from J, with 17 bases between. The CDR3 sequence is 16 residues long. The germline CDR1 and CDR2 sequences are MDHEN and SYDVKM. CDR3 protein: CASSLPQGRGNQPQHF. The CDR3 region has the DNA TGTGCCAGCAGCTTACCTCAGGGCCGGGGCAATCAGCCCCAGCATTTT.

A note on this clone: This same CDR3 is encoded by further DNA sequences in the sample. The V and J genes are TRBV7-2 and TRBJ2-3, with D possibly being TRBD2 (5 bases). The CDR3 contains 15 residues. Per the germline V gene, CDR1 is SGHTA and CDR2 is FQGNSA. Between the trimmed V and J ends, which lost 4 bases and 0 bases, there was a span of 11 bases. The CDR3 spells CASSSRGPSTDTQYF. The DNA for the CDR3 is TGTGCCAGCAGCTCACGCGGGCCTAGCACAGATACGCAGTATTTT.

This chain links TRBV6-6 with TRBJ1-1; 7 nucleotides agree with TRBD1. V lost 5 bases and J lost 4; bases outside the gene matches: 4. CDR1 and CDR2 from the germline V gene are MNHNY and SVGAGI (reference sequence). The length of the CDR3 is 13 residues. This CDR3 is CASSRDSFTEAFF. The CDR3 DNA follows: TGTGCCAGCAGTAGGGACAGCTTCACTGAAGCTTTCTTT.

This chain connects TRBV6-5 to TRBJ1-5, with D possibly matching TRBD1 (5 bases). Trimming cost V 6 bases and J 3 bases, with 9 bases left between them. The CDR3 sequence is 13 residues long. Germline CDR1 reads MNHEY; CDR2 reads SVGAGI. Here the CDR3 DNA reads TGTGCCAGCAGCAAGGGGTACAATCAGCCCCAGCATTTT. Translated: CASSKGYNQPQHF.

This clone was found once. The chain recombines TRBV18 with TRBJ2-7; possibly TRBD2 for D (6 bases). Trimming removed 0 bases from V and 5 bases from J, with 20 bases in between. Germline-derived CDR1 and CDR2 are KGHSH and LQKENI. This CDR3 has 17 residues. The CDR3 nucleotides read TGTGCCAGCTCACCACCGACATCCGGCGGGACTTTTAACGAGCAGTACTTC. Its translation: CASSPPTSGGTFNEQYF. The variable domain in full, completed from reference TRBV18 and TRBJ2-7, reads NAGVMQNPRHLVRRRGQEARLRCSPMKGHSHVYWYRQLPEEGLKFMVYLQKENIIDESGMPKERFSAEFPKEGPSILRIQQVVRGDSAAYFCASSPPTSGGTFNEQYFGPGTRLTVT.

The genes are TRBV7-2 and TRBJ2-5; D remains unclear. Trimming cost V 2 bases and J 3 bases, with 16 bases left between them. Germline lookup yields CDR1 SGHTA and CDR2 FQGNSA. CDR3 length: 16 amino acids. The CDR3 region has the DNA TGTGCCAGCAGCTTATCCGGTGGTCGAAGAGAAGAGACCCAGTACTTC. Residues: CASSLSGGRREETQYF.

V is TRBV6-5 and J is TRBJ2-1, with TRBD2 matching over 13 bases. This CDR3 is built from 15 residues. V lost 5 bases to trimming and J lost 9 bases; unmatched junction nucleotides: 7. Germline CDR1 MNHEY, CDR2 SVGAGI. The CDR3 DNA sequence: TGTGCCAGCAGTCGCACTAGCGGGGGGGCCGGTGAGCAGTTCTTC. It encodes CASSRTSGGAGEQFF.

V gene TRBV4-3 combines with J gene TRBJ2-7, with a weak D call TRBD2 (6 bases). CDR1 and CDR2 from the germline V gene are LGHNA and YSLEER. V shed 1 base and J shed 6 bases, with 13 bases lying between them. CDR3 length: 14 amino acids. The CDR3 reads CASSQGSGVGEQYF. DNA for the CDR3: TGCGCCAGCAGCCAAGGGTCGGGAGTCGGCGAGCAGTACTTC.

This chain joins TRBV2 and TRBJ2-4; 7 nucleotides agree with TRBD2. The CDR3 is made up of 11 amino acids. The germline V gene encodes CDR1 SNHLY and CDR2 FYNNEI. V was pared by 8 bases and J by 7 bases, with 2 bases of the junction left unmatched. CDR3 region: CASLGGNIQYF. DNA of the CDR3: TGTGCCAGCCTGGGGGGGAACATTCAGTACTTC.

CDR3 coding DNA: TGTGCCAGCAGCTATGGTCGGCACAGGGCACCGAGTAGCTCCTACGAGCAGTACTTC. Translated, it gives CASSYGRHRAPSSSYEQYF. The genes are TRBV7-9 and TRBJ2-7, with D possibly TRBD1 on 6 matching bases. CDR3 length equals 19 residues. CDR1 is SEHNR, CDR2 FQNEAQ, per germline (reference sequence). The ends were cut back, 4 bases at V and 0 bases at J, with 25 bases in the middle.

The chain links TRBV6-1 to TRBJ2-3; D is perhaps TRBD2 (5 bases). The ends were cut back, 0 bases at V and 5 bases at J, with 12 bases in the middle. This CDR3 comprises 15 residues. Germline V CDR1 and CDR2: MNHNS, SASEGT. The CDR3: CASSEARRAGDTQYF. CDR3 DNA: TGTGCCAGCAGTGAAGCGCGACGGGCGGGAGATACGCAGTATTTT.

The chain has TRBV19 and TRBJ2-7; a weak D match, TRBD2 (6 bases). CDR3 length equals 16 residues. V lost 10 bases and J lost 0, with 22 bases in between. Germline CDR1 LNHDA, CDR2 SQIVND (reference sequence). This CDR3 reads CATTGSGSGSSYEQYF. Here the CDR3 DNA reads TGTGCCACTACCGGATCAGGTAGCGGTTCCTCCTACGAGCAGTACTTC.

This clone was counted only a few times. V gene TRBV10-3 combines with J gene TRBJ1-5; D ambiguous. The CDR3 totals 13 residues. Trimming shortened V by 6 bases and J by 8 bases, and 14 bases separated the two germline ends. Germline CDR1 reads ENHRY; CDR2 reads SYGVKD. This chain's CDR3 is CAIRSSPAEPQHF. The CDR3 nucleotides read TGTGCCATCAGGTCTTCCCCAGCCGAGCCCCAGCATTTT.

This sequence joins TRBV5-6 and TRBJ2-5; a weak D match, TRBD2 (5 bases). CDR1 and CDR2 (germline): SGHDT, YYEEEE. V lost 2 bases and J 2 bases, leaving 19 bases between the germline ends. This CDR3 has 17 residues. CDR3 DNA: TGTGCCAGCAGCTTCCGGACGGGAAGGAAGGCACAAGAGACCCAGTACTTC. Translating it yields CASSFRTGRKAQETQYF.

This clone was observed once. The chain joins TRBV18 to TRBJ2-7, with 9 bases identical to TRBD2. J gave up 7 bases and V 0 bases, and 4 bases lay outside the gene matches. Germline CDR1 and CDR2: KGHSH and LQKENI. This CDR3 contains 14 residues. The CDR3: CASSPPNSGREQYF. The CDR3, as DNA: TGTGCCAGCTCACCACCAAACAGCGGGAGGGAGCAGTACTTC.

The V call is TRBV5-1, the J call TRBJ2-5; 10 bases align to TRBD2. The junction had 13 bases not matched to a gene; V was cut back by 0 bases and J by 5 bases. CDR3 length: 18 residues. CDR1 and CDR2 from the germline V gene are SGHRS and YFSETQ. The CDR3 is CASSLAVSSGRGVETQYF. CDR3 coding DNA: TGCGCCAGCAGCTTGGCCGTATCTAGCGGGAGAGGGGTGGAGACCCAGTACTTC.

Concerning this clone: In the same sample, other DNA sequences code for this CDR3. J is TRBJ1-5 and V is TRBV30, with D maybe TRBD1 (6 bases). Trimming removed 3 bases at V and 1 base at J, with 10 bases between. Germline lookup yields CDR1 GTSNPN and CDR2 SVGIG (reference sequence). This CDR3 comprises 14 residues. Here the CDR3 reads CAWRTGGSNQPQHF. The DNA for the CDR3 is TGTGCCTGGAGGACAGGCGGCAGCAATCAGCCCCAGCATTTT.

The chain has TRBV4-1 and TRBJ1-1; D is unresolved. The CDR3 has 13 residues. V was trimmed by 10 bases and J by 0 bases, leaving 12 bases between them. Germline V CDR1 and CDR2: MGHRA, YSYEKL. The CDR3 region is CATGFMMNTEAFF. The CDR3 DNA reads TGCGCCACTGGCTTTATGATGAACACTGAAGCTTTCTTT.

This clone has more than one count but fewer than ten. This chain joins TRBV14 and TRBJ2-3; D ambiguous. The CDR3 extends over 12 amino acids. V dropped 1 base and J dropped 1 base, with 0 bases sitting between them. CDR1 is SGHDN and CDR2 is FVKESK in the germline V gene. Written as DNA, the CDR3 is TGTGCCAGCAGCCAAGGCACAGATACGCAGTATTTT. As protein: CASSQGTDTQYF.

This clone was found once. In DNA, the CDR3 is TGTGCCTGGGGGTCACGGTTATCTTTTGGCGGGGGCCATGGAGAGACCCAGTACTTC. This sequence encodes CAWGSRLSFGGGHGETQYF. This chain connects TRBV30 to TRBJ2-5, with D possibly being TRBD2 (7 bases). Trimming took off 5 bases at V and 4 bases at J, with 32 bases between the two ends. Germline V gene sequence: CDR1 GTSNPN, CDR2 SVGIG (reference sequence). The CDR3 runs 19 residues.

The chain links TRBV6-5 to TRBJ2-7; D is uncertain. CDR3 size: 14 residues. Trimming shortened V by 5 bases and J by 0 bases, and 11 bases separated the two germline ends. CDR1 and CDR2 from the germline V gene are MNHEY and SVGAGI. CDR3 region: CASSGLVSSYEQYF. The CDR3 coding sequence is TGTGCCAGCAGTGGTCTCGTTAGCTCCTACGAGCAGTACTTC.

The chain links TRBV20-1 to TRBJ1-1; TRBD1 agrees at 7 bases. The CDR3 is 11 residues long. V was pared by 6 bases and J by 8 bases, with 6 bases of the junction left unmatched. From germline, CDR1 is DFQATT and CDR2 SNEGSKA (reference sequence). The CDR3 region has the DNA TGCAGTGCAACAACAGGGGCCGAAGCTTTCTTT. Its translation: CSATTGAEAFF.

The CDR3 loop reads CATARDANSNQPQHF. DNA of the CDR3: TGTGCCACTGCTAGGGACGCGAATAGCAATCAGCCCCAGCATTTT. J is TRBJ1-5 and V is TRBV19; TRBD1 might be the D (5 bases). The CDR3 sequence is 15 residues long. The germline CDR1 and CDR2 sequences are LNHDA and SQIVND (reference sequence). V was clipped by 10 bases and J by 0 bases, with 16 bases between them.

This clone was seen just once. DNA for the CDR3: TGTGCCAGCAGTTACCAGAGTATGAACACTGAAGCTTTCTTT. Translating gives CASSYQSMNTEAFF. V and J are TRBV6-6 and TRBJ1-1; D is uncertain. The V gene lost 2 bases and the J gene lost 0 bases, with 7 bases spanning the gap. The CDR3 covers 14 residues. Germline assignment: CDR1 MNHNY and CDR2 SVGAGI (reference sequence).

This chain joins TRBV5-1 and TRBJ2-5; D is perhaps TRBD2 (6 bases). CDR1 and CDR2 (germline): SGHRS, YFSETQ. V was clipped by 5 bases and J by 4 bases, with 12 bases between them. CDR3 length: 13 amino acids. The CDR3 DNA reads as TGCGCCAGCAGGGCGGGGATTACAGAGACCCAGTACTTC. It yields the protein CASRAGITETQYF.

The chain has TRBV6-6 and TRBJ2-7; possibly TRBD2 for D (7 bases). Germline CDR1 and CDR2: MNHNY and SVGAGI (reference sequence). Trimming shortened V by 2 bases and J by 3 bases, and 11 bases separated the two germline ends. CDR3 size: 14 residues. For the CDR3, the DNA is TGTGCCAGCAGTTACAAGGGGGGGGGCTACGAGCAGTACTTC. Its translation is CASSYKGGGYEQYF.